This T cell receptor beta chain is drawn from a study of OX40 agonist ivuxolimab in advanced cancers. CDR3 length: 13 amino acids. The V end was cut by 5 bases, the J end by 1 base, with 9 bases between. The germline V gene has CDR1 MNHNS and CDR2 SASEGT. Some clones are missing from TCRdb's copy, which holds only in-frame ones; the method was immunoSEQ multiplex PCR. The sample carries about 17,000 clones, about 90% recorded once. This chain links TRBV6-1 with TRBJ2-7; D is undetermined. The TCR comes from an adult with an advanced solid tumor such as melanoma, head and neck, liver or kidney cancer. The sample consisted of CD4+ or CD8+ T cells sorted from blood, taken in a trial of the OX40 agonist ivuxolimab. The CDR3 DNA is TGTGCCAGCAGTAAAGACCCGTCCTACGAGCAGTACTTC. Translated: CASSKDPSYEQYF.